This T cell receptor (beta chain) was sequenced for a study of T cells in Graves' hyperthyroidism and ophthalmopathy. Background on the study: Prior to any treatment, at the point of initial diagnosis, peripheral blood was collected.

The TCR beta CDR3 regions underwent amplification using RNA transcripts as the source. During a first-round RT-PCR of the TCR CDR3, the HTBI primer set was used. TCRdb recomputed calls from the multiplex PCR reads with MiXCR, one row per CDR3 protein. The table has 500,000 to 650,000 distinct CDR3 sequences, roughly a sixth seen once. The germline CDR1 and CDR2 sequences are MDHEN and SYDVKM. The CDR3 is 14 amino acids. V was pared by 2 bases and J by 8 bases, with 15 bases between. The sample was blood. This TCR came from a woman younger than 35 with Graves' ophthalmopathy. The rearrangement links TRBV28 to TRBJ1-2; D is unresolved. The CDR3 sequence is CASSLVSLVDGYTF. The CDR3 DNA sequence: TGTGCCAGCAGTTTAGTTTCCCTAGTGGACGGCTACACCTTC.